Presented here are 32 T cell receptor beta chains from one specimen sequenced in a study of graft-versus-host responses after intestinal transplantation. Libraries were prepared by immunoSEQ multiplex PCR; TCRdb keeps only in-frame clonotypes and omits some of them. The sample shows over 100,000 clones, roughly 95% of them seen only once. What these receptors recognize is not known. The sample was unstimulated CD8+ T cells sorted from spleen or lymph node cells, taken before intestinal transplant. The receptors come from a human donor who received an intestinal transplant.

The chain carries TRBV28 and TRBJ2-1, with D perhaps matching TRBD2 (5 bases). V dropped 7 bases and J dropped 0 bases, with 19 bases sitting between them. The germline gives CDR1 MDHEN, CDR2 SYDVKM. The CDR3 has 17 amino acids. The CDR3 is CASTHREGGSSYNEQFF. DNA for the CDR3: TGTGCCAGCACCCATCGCGAGGGTGGGAGCTCCTACAATGAGCAGTTCTTC.

This clone was detected once. The chain joins TRBV27 to TRBJ2-1; a possible D gene is TRBD2 (5 bases). Germline V gene sequence: CDR1 MNHEY, CDR2 SMNVEV (reference sequence). CDR3 size: 14 residues. V was shortened by 5 bases and J by 4 bases, with 12 bases between the two germline ends. The chain's CDR3 is CASSPGLAYNEQFF. CDR3 sequence (DNA): TGTGCCAGCAGTCCGGGCCTAGCTTACAATGAGCAGTTCTTC.

The chain employs TRBV27 and TRBJ2-1; the D gene is possibly TRBD2 (6 bases). Per the germline V gene, CDR1 is MNHEY and CDR2 is SMNVEV (reference sequence). Trimming shortened V by 7 bases and J by 3 bases, and 7 bases separated the two germline ends. The CDR3 length is 12 residues. The CDR3 spells CASIGGYNEQFF. The DNA for the CDR3 is TGTGCCAGCATCGGGGGCTACAATGAGCAGTTCTTC.

This sequence joins TRBV11-2 and TRBJ2-3, with 7 bases fitting TRBD2. This CDR3 spans 19 amino acids. The J segment lost 3 bases and the V segment lost 0 bases, leaving 15 bases of the junction unmatched. Germline-derived CDR1 and CDR2 are SGHAT and FQNNGV. The CDR3 spells CASSLDGPGRSVTTDTQYF. In nucleotides, the CDR3 is TGTGCCAGCAGCTTAGACGGACCCGGGAGGAGTGTCACAACAGATACGCAGTATTTT. The variable domain in full, with the rest retrieved from reference TRBV11-2 and TRBJ2-3, is EAGVAQSPRYKIIEKRQSVAFWCNPISGHATLYWYQQILGQGPKLLIQFQNNGVVDDSQLPKDRFSAERLKGVDSTLKIQPAKLEDSAVYLCASSLDGPGRSVTTDTQYFGPGTRLTVL.

This chain joins TRBV19 and TRBJ2-7; D is tentatively TRBD1 or TRBD2 (5 bases each). Germline-derived CDR1 and CDR2 are LNHDA and SQIVND (reference sequence). This CDR3 region has 16 residues. V was pared by 0 bases and J by 3 bases, with 15 bases between. The CDR3 sequence is CASSIDPGRDGYEQYF. CDR3 DNA: TGTGCCAGTAGTATAGATCCTGGTCGGGACGGCTACGAGCAGTACTTC.

This clone was counted a single time. The gene calls are TRBV7-6 and TRBJ2-7; the D is unclear. The germline gives CDR1 SGHVS, CDR2 FNYEAQ. This CDR3 region has 13 residues. Trimming pared 6 bases from V and 4 bases from J, leaving 13 bases between. CDR3 loop: CASSPEGFYEQYF. The CDR3, as DNA: TGTGCCAGCAGTCCAGAAGGGTTTTACGAGCAGTACTTC.

V gene TRBV7-9 combines with J gene TRBJ1-2, with D hard to call. Trimming left V 3 bases short and J 2 bases short, with 7 bases between. Germline CDR1 is SEHNR and CDR2 is FQNEAQ (reference sequence). The CDR3 has 13 residues. Written as DNA, the CDR3 is TGTGCCAGCAGCTTCGGGGAGAACTATGGCTACACCTTC. Protein: CASSFGENYGYTF. Full variable domain (outside the CDR3, taken from reference TRBV7-9 and TRBJ1-2): DTGVSQNPRHKITKRGQNVTFRCDPISEHNRLYWYRQTLGQGPEFLTYFQNEAQLEKSRLLSDRFSAERPKGSFSTLEIQRTEQGDSAMYLCASSFGENYGYTFGSGTRLTVV.

The chain is built from TRBV6-6 and TRBJ2-3; the D is unclear. The V and J ends lost 7 bases and 4 bases respectively, with 18 bases between them. The CDR3 loop spans 15 amino acids. Per the germline V gene, CDR1 is MNHNY and CDR2 is SVGAGI (reference sequence). CDR3 nucleotides: TGTGCCAGCACCCACCGCACTTTTTTGGCAGATACGCAGTATTTT. This translates into CASTHRTFLADTQYF.

The rearrangement joins TRBV27 to TRBJ2-2, with 10 positions matching TRBD1. CDR3 size: 20 residues. With 6 bases clipped from V and 0 bases from J, the junction kept 16 bases outside the gene matches. CDR1 is MNHEY, CDR2 SMNVEV, per germline (reference sequence). The DNA for the CDR3 is TGTGCCAGCAGAGGAAGGGGGGAGCGAGACAGGGGGCCGAACACCGGGGAGCTGTTTTTT. Its translation is CASRGRGERDRGPNTGELFF.

The chain uses TRBV27 and TRBJ2-1, with 12 bases that match TRBD2. The CDR3 runs 16 residues. The junction had 8 bases not matched to a gene; V was cut back by 5 bases and J by 6 bases. From germline, CDR1 is MNHEY and CDR2 SMNVEV (reference sequence). CDR3 amino acids: CASSPTPSGRANEQFF. CDR3 coding DNA: TGTGCCAGCAGTCCAACCCCTAGCGGGAGGGCCAATGAGCAGTTCTTC.

The rearrangement joins TRBV5-6 to TRBJ1-1; 7 bases line up with TRBD1. Germline V gene sequence: CDR1 SGHDT, CDR2 YYEEEE. This CDR3 is built from 14 residues. The junction had 1 base not matched to a gene; V was cut back by 1 base and J by 1 base. The CDR3 protein is CASSLQGGNTEAFF. The CDR3 region has the DNA TGTGCCAGCAGCTTGCAGGGGGGGAACACTGAAGCTTTCTTT.

This rearrangement joins TRBV5-1 to TRBJ2-1; TRBD2 matches at 11 bases. The CDR3 has 14 amino acids. In germline, CDR1 is SGHRS, CDR2 YFSETQ. The J segment lost 8 bases and the V segment lost 5 bases, leaving 6 bases of the junction unmatched. CDR3 bases: TGCGCCAGCAGGAAAGAGGGACTAGCGGATGAGCAGTTCTTC. This gives the protein CASRKEGLADEQFF.

The chain has TRBV27 and TRBJ2-3; D possibly corresponds to TRBD2 (5 bases). V was clipped by 2 bases and J by 4 bases, with 10 bases between them. Looked up from germline, CDR1 is MNHEY and CDR2 is SMNVEV (reference sequence). The CDR3 is made up of 14 amino acids. CDR3 in amino acids: CASSLLLAADTQYF. CDR3 sequence (DNA): TGTGCCAGCAGTTTACTGCTAGCAGCAGATACGCAGTATTTT.

This clone was recorded only once. At one boundary the junction diverges from the germline segment, which might be a read error. The gene calls are TRBV9 and TRBJ1-1; D call uncertain. Per germline, CDR1 SGDLS and CDR2 YYNGEE. The CDR3 is made up of 9 amino acids. This CDR3 reads CASSEPPEF. For the CDR3, the DNA is TGTGCCAGCAGCGAACCCCCCGAGTTT.

The rearrangement uses TRBV7-9 and TRBJ2-5; no clear D gene. The better agreement between TRBJ2-7 and the DNA end casts doubt on the J call. Germline CDR1 reads SEHNR; CDR2 reads FQNEAQ (reference sequence). The CDR3 sequence is 15 residues long. The CDR3 DNA is TGTGCCAGCAGCTTAGGGCAGCAAAATCCCTACGAGCAGTACTTC. Encoded protein: CASSLGQQNPYEQYF.

This clone appeared a few times. The gene calls are TRBV5-6 and TRBJ2-7; 14 nucleotides agree with TRBD2. CDR1 and CDR2 (germline): SGHDT, YYEEEE. J was trimmed by 4 bases and V by 2 bases; bases with no gene match: 8. The length of the CDR3 is 17 residues. The CDR3 reads CASSFRPGLAGVYEQYF. The DNA of the CDR3 is TGTGCCAGCAGCTTTCGACCGGGACTAGCGGGAGTATACGAGCAGTACTTC. The whole variable domain, filled in from reference TRBV5-6 and TRBJ2-7, reads DAGVTQSPTHLIKTRGQQVTLRCSPKSGHDTVSWYQQALGQGPQFIFQYYEEEERQRGNFPDRFSGHQFPNYSSELNVNALLLGDSALYLCASSFRPGLAGVYEQYFGPGTRLTVT.

This chain joins TRBV6-5 and TRBJ2-2; D is unresolved. CDR1 MNHEY and CDR2 SVGAGI come from the germline V gene. This CDR3 is 13 amino acids long. V gave up 7 bases and J gave up 6 bases, with 12 bases separating them. CDR3 sequence (DNA): TGTGCCAGCAAGATCGTTGATGCCGGGGAGCTGTTTTTT. This codes for CASKIVDAGELFF.

Remarks on this clone: The germline gene is not matched at one end of the junction; a read error may be the cause. This sequence joins TRBV6-5 and TRBJ2-7, with a tentative D call TRBD1 (8 bases). This CDR3 has 15 amino acids. CDR1 is MNHEY, CDR2 SVGAGI, per germline. The chain's CDR3 is CANSFLADRVIEQYF. DNA of the CDR3: TGTGCCAACAGTTTTCTAGCGGACAGGGTTATCGAGCAGTACTTC.

This clone was found once. The genes are TRBV30 and TRBJ2-3; the D is unclear. V lost 5 bases and J 2 bases, leaving 11 bases between the germline ends. This CDR3 contains 13 residues. In germline, CDR1 is GTSNPN, CDR2 SVGIG (reference sequence). The CDR3: CAWQTTTTDTQYF. In nucleotides, the CDR3 is TGTGCCTGGCAAACTACCACCACAGATACGCAGTATTTT.

The rearrangement links TRBV13 to TRBJ1-2; D gene ambiguous. Germline CDR1 is PRHDT and CDR2 is FYEKMQ (reference sequence). The length of the CDR3 is 16 residues. V was shortened by 1 base and J by 8 bases, with 20 bases between the two germline ends. As DNA, the CDR3 is TGTGCCAGCAGCTTAGCCGGCGAAGCTGTCGATCCGGGCTACACCTTC. Its protein is CASSLAGEAVDPGYTF.

J is TRBJ2-7 and V is TRBV5-1, with 8 bases matching TRBD2. After removal of 4 bases from V and 0 bases from J, the junction contained 3 bases not matched to a gene. The CDR3 totals 14 residues. Per the germline V gene, CDR1 is SGHRS and CDR2 is YFSETQ. CDR3 loop: CASSPGLASYEQYF. The CDR3 nucleotides are TGCGCCAGCAGCCCCGGACTAGCCTCCTACGAGCAGTACTTC.

CDR3 loop: CASGWTANTEAFF. DNA of the CDR3: TGTGCCAGCGGGTGGACAGCCAACACTGAAGCTTTCTTT. The rearrangement links TRBV28 to TRBJ1-1; possibly TRBD1 for D (6 bases). The CDR3 sequence is 13 residues long. CDR1 is MDHEN, CDR2 SYDVKM, per germline. Trimming took 8 bases from V and 2 from J, leaving 12 bases between them. Full variable domain (outside the CDR3, taken from reference TRBV28 and TRBJ1-1): DVKVTQSSRYLVKRTGEKVFLECVQDMDHENMFWYRQDPGLGLRLIYFSYDVKMKEKGDIPEGYSVSREKKERFSLILESASTNQTSMYLCASGWTANTEAFFGQGTRLTVV.

The V gene is TRBV4-1, the J gene TRBJ2-1; possibly TRBD2 for D (6 bases). The CDR3 extends over 14 amino acids. Germline CDR1 reads MGHRA; CDR2 reads YSYEKL. Trimming pared 2 bases from V and 3 bases from J, leaving 8 bases between. Here the CDR3 DNA reads TGCGCCAGCAGCCAAACGACTAGCTACAATGAGCAGTTCTTC. This codes for CASSQTTSYNEQFF.

This chain's CDR3 is CASLTRRGSGPQHF. Written as DNA, the CDR3 is TGTGCCAGCCTAACAAGGCGGGGTTCGGGGCCCCAGCATTTT. This chain joins TRBV28 and TRBJ1-5; D gene ambiguous. CDR1 and CDR2 from the germline V gene are MDHEN and SYDVKM. The CDR3 is 14 residues long. V was trimmed by 8 bases and J by 9 bases, leaving 20 bases between them.

CDR3 nucleotides: TGTGCCAGCAGCCCGGGACTAGTTCCCTACAATGAGCAGTTCTTC. This encodes CASSPGLVPYNEQFF. This chain connects TRBV7-8 to TRBJ2-1; 8 bases line up with TRBD2. CDR3 length: 15 amino acids. Per germline, CDR1 SGHVS and CDR2 FQNEAQ. V lost 5 bases, J lost 2 bases, and 5 bases stayed unmatched.

The chain has TRBV27 and TRBJ2-7; D unclear. V was shortened by 2 bases and J by 1 base, with 12 bases between the two germline ends. The germline CDR1 and CDR2 sequences are MNHEY and SMNVEV (reference sequence). The CDR3 totals 15 residues. As DNA, the CDR3 is TGTGCCAGCAGTTTAGCCCCGGGCGGTTCCTACGAGCAGTACTTC. Amino acids: CASSLAPGGSYEQYF.

The chain employs TRBV2 and TRBJ2-7; possibly TRBD2 for D (5 bases). Trimming removed 11 bases at V and 4 bases at J, with 21 bases between. The length of the CDR3 is 14 residues. CDR1 and CDR2 from the germline V gene are SNHLY and FYNNEI. The DNA of the CDR3 is TGTGCCTCCAGCGGCGGAAACCGATTATACGAGCAGTACTTC. Its translation is CASSGGNRLYEQYF. The complete variable domain, with remaining parts taken from reference TRBV2 and TRBJ2-7, reads EPEVTQTPSHQVTQMGQEVILRCVPISNHLYFYWYRQILGQKVEFLVSFYNNEISEKSEIFDDQFSVERPDGSNFTLKIRSTKLEDSAMYFCASSGGNRLYEQYFGPGTRLTVT.

Points on this clone: Its ends do not fully match the called genes, so a read error is possible. The chain carries TRBV7-3 and TRBJ2-1; 14 bases are shared with TRBD2. CDR3 length equals 17 residues. Germline CDR1 SGHTA, CDR2 FQGTGA. The CDR3 loop is CTSSSGTSGSRYNEQFF. CDR3 nucleotide sequence: TGTACCAGCAGCTCCGGGACTAGCGGGAGTCGCTACAATGAGCAGTTCTTC.

The chain employs TRBV5-1 and TRBJ2-7, with D perhaps matching TRBD1 or TRBD2 (5 bases each). This CDR3 contains 14 residues. Germline assignment: CDR1 SGHRS and CDR2 YFSETQ. The V gene lost 5 bases and the J gene lost 4 bases, with 16 bases spanning the gap. The CDR3 DNA sequence: TGCGCCAGCAGTCGTGAGGGGAGTCGGTACGAGCAGTACTTC. It translates to CASSREGSRYEQYF.

CDR3 coding DNA: TGTGCTAGTGGTTTGAATCCCACCGGGACAGGGTTGGACGAGCAGTACTTC. Translating it yields CASGLNPTGTGLDEQYF. The chain recombines TRBV12-5 with TRBJ2-7, with TRBD1 matching 9 bases. The length of the CDR3 is 17 residues. Germline V CDR1 and CDR2: LGHNT, FRNRAP. Trimming at V came to 2 bases and at J to 5 bases, leaving 13 bases not matched to a gene.

This sequence joins TRBV21-1 and TRBJ2-7; the table's D call TRBD2 went unverified against the DNA. TRBV21-1 is an annotated pseudogene. CDR3 size: 17 residues. The CDR3 DNA reads TGTGCCAGCACCCAGGAAATTAGCGGGGGGGCCCGCTACGAGCAGTACTTC. Translated: CASTQEISGGARYEQYF.

The genes are TRBV13 and TRBJ2-1; 8 bases are a match to TRBD1. CDR3 length: 14 amino acids. After removal of 2 bases from V and 7 bases from J, the junction contained 4 bases not matched to a gene. Germline V gives CDR1 PRHDT, CDR2 FYEKMQ (reference sequence). CDR3 region: CASSLQGAGNEQFF. CDR3 coding DNA: TGTGCCAGCAGCTTACAGGGGGCGGGAAATGAGCAGTTCTTC. The whole variable domain, remainder taken from reference TRBV13 and TRBJ2-1, is AAGVIQSPRHLIKEKRETATLKCYPIPRHDTVYWYQQGPGQDPQFLISFYEKMQSDKGSIPDRFSAQQFSDYHSELNMSSLELGDSALYFCASSLQGAGNEQFFGPGTRLTVL.